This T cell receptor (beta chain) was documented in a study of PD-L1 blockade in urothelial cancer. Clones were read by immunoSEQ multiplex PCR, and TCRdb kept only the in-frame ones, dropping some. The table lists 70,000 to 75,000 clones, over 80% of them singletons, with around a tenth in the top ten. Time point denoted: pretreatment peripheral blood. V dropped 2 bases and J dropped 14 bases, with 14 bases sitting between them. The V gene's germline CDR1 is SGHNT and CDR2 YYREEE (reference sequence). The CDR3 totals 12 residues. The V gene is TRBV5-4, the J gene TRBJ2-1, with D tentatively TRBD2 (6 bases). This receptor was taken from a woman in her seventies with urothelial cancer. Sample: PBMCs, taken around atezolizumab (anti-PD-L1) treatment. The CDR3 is CASSLVAGLKFF. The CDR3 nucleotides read TGTGCCAGCAGCTTAGTTGCGGGGCTTAAGTTCTTC.